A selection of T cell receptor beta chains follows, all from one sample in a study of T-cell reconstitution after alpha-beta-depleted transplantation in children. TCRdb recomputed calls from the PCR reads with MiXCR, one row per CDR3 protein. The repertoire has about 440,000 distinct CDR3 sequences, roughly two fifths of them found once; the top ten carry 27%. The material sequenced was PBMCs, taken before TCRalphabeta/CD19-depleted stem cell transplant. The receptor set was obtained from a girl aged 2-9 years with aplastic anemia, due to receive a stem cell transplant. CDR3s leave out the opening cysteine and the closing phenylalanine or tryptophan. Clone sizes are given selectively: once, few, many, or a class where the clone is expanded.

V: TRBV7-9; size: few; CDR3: ASSYGLAGTTDTQY
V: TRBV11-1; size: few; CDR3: ASSLIPRIWGLGTEAF
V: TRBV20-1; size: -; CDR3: SARGNSYEQY
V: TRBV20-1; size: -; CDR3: SAPTGHPYGNQPQH
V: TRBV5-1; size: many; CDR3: ASSLASTSDRYNEQF
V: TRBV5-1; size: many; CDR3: ASSLLAGSPNEQY
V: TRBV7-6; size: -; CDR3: ASSDQTGGLSQPQH
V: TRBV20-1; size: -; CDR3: SASPRATTGRETQY
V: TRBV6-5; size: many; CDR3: ASSHRIEVYNEQF
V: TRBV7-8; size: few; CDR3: ASSLYYREINQPQH
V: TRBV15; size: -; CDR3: ATSRDKGYEQY
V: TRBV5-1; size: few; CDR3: ASSSRTGTGSNIQY
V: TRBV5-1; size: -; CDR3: ASAPWLDSSDTQY
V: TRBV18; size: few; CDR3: ASSSLPEGAGELF
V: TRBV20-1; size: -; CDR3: SARPQEGEGDTQY
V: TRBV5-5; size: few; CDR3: ASSFTGGGNSPLH
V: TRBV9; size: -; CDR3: ASSVVWWVEETQY
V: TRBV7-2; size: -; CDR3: ASSLFSGQTEAF
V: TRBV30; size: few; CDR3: AWSRPDGYEQY
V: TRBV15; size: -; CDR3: ATSRGTVLTHLFYGYT
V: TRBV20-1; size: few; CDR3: SARQESSYNEQF
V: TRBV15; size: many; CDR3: ATSRDRGRGGDEQF
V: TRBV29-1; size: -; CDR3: SVRDSGNTIY
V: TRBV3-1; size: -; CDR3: ASSFLAGVYNEQF
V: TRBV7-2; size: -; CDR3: ASSLRVGDRVVEKLF
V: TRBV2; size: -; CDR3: ASSSDRSSGANVLT
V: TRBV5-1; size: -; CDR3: ASSLVPQGSSYNEQF
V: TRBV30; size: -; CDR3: AWSEMGLAINNEQF
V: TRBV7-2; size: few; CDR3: ASSFFQETQY
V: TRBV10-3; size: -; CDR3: SISDTGGGYEQY
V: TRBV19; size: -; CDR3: ASSISGYEQPQH
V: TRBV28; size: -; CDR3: ASRLRASDEQY
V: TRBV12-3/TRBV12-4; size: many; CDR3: ASSLGQPSNQPQH
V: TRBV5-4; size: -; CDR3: ASSLAPGNEQY
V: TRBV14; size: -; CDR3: ASSQGRLAGGLQETQY
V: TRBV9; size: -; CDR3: ASSVDNRNTEAF
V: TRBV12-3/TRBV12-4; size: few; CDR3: ASTPWGADEQY
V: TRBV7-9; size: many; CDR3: ASSLALGGRGDNEQF
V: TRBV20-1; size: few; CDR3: SASSTLGGNEQF
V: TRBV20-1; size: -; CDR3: SAPPSDSYEQY
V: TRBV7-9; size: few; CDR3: AGSQDGLNNQPQH
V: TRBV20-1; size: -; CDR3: SATDRTGEFKETQY
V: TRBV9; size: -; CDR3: ASSVDIASYEQY